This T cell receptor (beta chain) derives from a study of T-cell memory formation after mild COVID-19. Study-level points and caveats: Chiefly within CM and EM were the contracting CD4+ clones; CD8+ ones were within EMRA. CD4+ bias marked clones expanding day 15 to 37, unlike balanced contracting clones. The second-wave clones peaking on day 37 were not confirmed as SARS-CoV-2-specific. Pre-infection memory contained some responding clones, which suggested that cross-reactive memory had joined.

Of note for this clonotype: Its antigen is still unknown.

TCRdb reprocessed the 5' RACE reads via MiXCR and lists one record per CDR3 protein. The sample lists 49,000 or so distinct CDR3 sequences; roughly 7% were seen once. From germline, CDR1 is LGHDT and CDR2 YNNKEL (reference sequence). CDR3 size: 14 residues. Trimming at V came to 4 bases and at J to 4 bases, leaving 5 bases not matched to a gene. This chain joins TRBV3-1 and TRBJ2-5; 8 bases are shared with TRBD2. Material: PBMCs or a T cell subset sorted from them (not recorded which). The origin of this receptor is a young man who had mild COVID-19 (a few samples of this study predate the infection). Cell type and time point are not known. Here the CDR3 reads CASSLSGTRETQYF. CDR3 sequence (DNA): TGTGCCAGCAGCCTTAGCGGGACACGAGAGACCCAGTACTTC.